One sample yielded the 27 T cell receptor beta chains listed below, sequenced in a study of Graves' ophthalmopathy and Graves' hyperthyroidism. As the template, RNA transcripts were used to amplify TCR beta CDR3 regions. First-round RT-PCR with HTBI primers preceded a second-round multiplex PCR. Using its own MiXCR run on the multiplex PCR reads, TCRdb lists one record per CDR3 protein. The sample records about 740,000 distinct CDR3 sequences, 35% to 50% being singletons. The sequencing sample was made of peripheral blood. These receptor sequences come from an adult man with Graves' ophthalmopathy.

V and J are TRBV2 and TRBJ2-3; TRBD1 aligns across 8 bases. Germline assignment: CDR1 SNHLY and CDR2 FYNNEI. After removal of 3 bases from V and 3 bases from J, the junction contained 8 bases not matched to a gene. The CDR3 loop spans 16 amino acids. This chain's CDR3 is CASSEGQTGATDTQYF. The CDR3, as DNA: TGTGCCAGCAGTGAGGGGCAGACAGGGGCGACAGATACGCAGTATTTT. Complete variable domain (other parts from reference TRBV2 and TRBJ2-3): EPEVTQTPSHQVTQMGQEVILRCVPISNHLYFYWYRQILGQKVEFLVSFYNNEISEKSEIFDDQFSVERPDGSNFTLKIRSTKLEDSAMYFCASSEGQTGATDTQYFGPGTRLTVL.

In its sample, this clonotype was seen many times. V is TRBV2 and J is TRBJ1-3; D gene uncertain. Germline CDR1 and CDR2: SNHLY and FYNNEI. The CDR3 is 14 amino acids. V lost 4 bases and J 8 bases, leaving 15 bases between the germline ends. CDR3 sequence: CASSGARGRHTIYF. The CDR3 DNA sequence: TGTGCCAGCAGTGGGGCTCGGGGTCGACACACCATATATTTT.

The chain uses TRBV25-1 and TRBJ2-2; TRBD2 agrees at 7 bases. CDR1 is MGHDK, CDR2 SYGVNS, per germline. V was pared by 11 bases and J by 7 bases, with 1 base of the junction left unmatched. This CDR3 has 10 amino acids. CDR3 residues: CAAGDGELFF. The DNA of the CDR3 is TGTGCCGCGGGGGACGGGGAGCTGTTTTTT.

J is TRBJ2-7 and V is TRBV29-1, with 16 nucleotides matching TRBD2. The V and J ends lost 7 bases and 7 bases, in that order; junction bases with no gene match: 10. The CDR3 sequence is 15 residues long. Germline-derived CDR1 and CDR2 are SQVTM and ANQGSEA. The CDR3 reads CSGIGTSGRASEQYF. The DNA for the CDR3 is TGCAGCGGTATAGGGACTAGCGGGAGGGCGAGTGAGCAGTACTTC.

This clonotype has only one observation. This chain connects TRBV25-1 to TRBJ1-6, with 8 nucleotides matching TRBD1. CDR3 size: 14 residues. The V and J ends lost 6 bases and 10 bases, in that order; junction bases with no gene match: 8. Germline V CDR1 and CDR2: MGHDK, SYGVNS. Here the CDR3 reads CASSPTGGGSPLHF. In DNA form, the CDR3 reads TGTGCCAGCAGCCCCACAGGGGGAGGCTCACCCCTCCACTTT.

This clonotype occurred many times. The J gene is TRBJ1-1, the V gene TRBV2; unclear D gene. This CDR3 spans 13 amino acids. V shed 3 bases and J shed 0 bases, with 5 bases lying between them. Germline V CDR1 and CDR2: SNHLY, FYNNEI. The CDR3 here is CASSDYMNTEAFF. The DNA of the CDR3 is TGTGCCAGCAGTGATTACATGAACACTGAAGCTTTCTTT.

Ten or more counts support this clonotype. J is TRBJ2-2 and V is TRBV29-1; D is uncertain. Per the germline V gene, CDR1 is SQVTM and CDR2 is ANQGSEA. V was pared by 4 bases and J by 7 bases, with 16 bases between. CDR3 length: 14 amino acids. DNA of the CDR3: TGCAGCGTTGGGGAATGGGGTTCGGGCGGGGAGCTGTTTTTT. Protein product: CSVGEWGSGGELFF.

This clonotype was recorded a few times. The junction does not match germline at one end; this may be a read error. The J gene is TRBJ1-5, the V gene TRBV24-1; unclear D gene. Looked up from germline, CDR1 is KGHDR and CDR2 is SFDVKD. This CDR3 is built from 15 residues. CDR3 in DNA: TGTGCCAGCAGTAGGCAGCCTTATAGCAATCAGCCCCAGCATTTT. Translating it yields CASSRQPYSNQPQHF.

This chain connects TRBV25-1 to TRBJ1-5; tentatively, D is TRBD1 (5 bases). In germline, CDR1 is MGHDK, CDR2 SYGVNS. Trimming left V 3 bases short and J 4 bases short, with 10 bases between. The CDR3 is made up of 14 amino acids. CDR3 sequence (DNA): TGTGCCAGCAGTGACTGGGGCCAAAATCAGCCCCAGCATTTT. Translated: CASSDWGQNQPQHF. Variable domain in full (rest from reference TRBV25-1 and TRBJ1-5): EADIYQTPRYLVIGTGKKITLECSQTMGHDKMYWYQQDPGMELHLIHYSYGVNSTEKGDLSSESTVSRIRTEHFPLTLESARPSHTSQYLCASSDWGQNQPQHFGDGTRLSIL.

V gene TRBV11-2 combines with J gene TRBJ1-2, with a possible D match to TRBD1 (5 bases). The CDR3 has 16 amino acids. V lost 1 base and J lost 4, with 16 bases in between. Germline V lookup: CDR1 SGHAT, CDR2 FQNNGV. The DNA of the CDR3 is TGTGCCAGCAGCTTAGTTCCTGGGGGGAGCGTCTATGGCTACACCTTC. Translated: CASSLVPGGSVYGYTF.

This clonotype was recorded many times. The chain combines TRBV7-2 with TRBJ2-6; D unresolved. This CDR3 is 13 amino acids long. V shed 5 bases and J shed 2 bases, with 4 bases lying between them. CDR1 and CDR2 from the germline V gene are SGHTA and FQGNSA. The CDR3 DNA sequence: TGTGCCAGCAGCCCTCCTGGGGCCAACGTCCTGACTTTC. Translation gives CASSPPGANVLTF.

This chain uses TRBV19 with TRBJ1-1; no clear D. The CDR3 runs to 12 residues. Deletions cut 3 bases from V and 10 bases from J, with 12 bases between. Germline loops: CDR1 LNHDA, CDR2 SQIVND (reference sequence). In DNA form, the CDR3 reads TGTGCCAGTAGTATGTCGGGGTTTGGAGCTTTCTTT. Translated: CASSMSGFGAFF.

The rearrangement joins TRBV20-1 to TRBJ1-4; D not certain. Trimming pared 3 bases from V and 0 bases from J, leaving 8 bases between. There are 14 residues in the CDR3. In germline, CDR1 is DFQATT, CDR2 SNEGSKA (reference sequence). CDR3 amino acids: CSASWAATNEKLFF. DNA of the CDR3: TGCAGTGCTAGTTGGGCAGCAACTAATGAAAAACTGTTTTTT.

This clonotype was found a few times. The chain links TRBV12-3 or TRBV12-4 to TRBJ1-4; TRBD1 matches at 7 bases. V was clipped by 4 bases and J by 8 bases; unmatched bases: 13. The CDR3 is 16 residues long. The CDR3 is CASSYSSGGEEEKLFF. CDR3 DNA sequence: TGTGCCAGCAGTTACTCATCAGGGGGGGAGGAGGAAAAACTGTTTTTT.

This clonotype was counted only a few times. The chain combines TRBV5-8 with TRBJ2-7, with 12 bases aligning to TRBD1. Germline values: CDR1 SGHTS, CDR2 YDEGEE. The CDR3 spans 15 residues. Germline trimming cut 4 bases from V and 5 bases from J; bases unmatched to any gene: 7. CDR3 sequence reads: CASSPTGQGANEQYF. CDR3 DNA: TGTGCCAGCAGCCCGACGGGACAGGGGGCCAACGAGCAGTACTTC.

This clonotype has just a few counts. The chain carries TRBV2 and TRBJ2-5, with TRBD1 as a possible D gene (5 bases). The DNA end is a closer match to TRBJ2-7, so the J assignment may be wrong. Germline V gene data show CDR1 as SNHLY and CDR2 as FYNNEI. This CDR3 comprises 13 residues. CDR3 DNA: TGTGCCAGCAGCCGGACACCGTCCAACGAGCAGTACTTC. Its protein is CASSRTPSNEQYF.

Regarding this clonotype: The junction and the germline gene differ at one end; a read error may be behind it. The chain carries TRBV7-9 and TRBJ2-7; D possibly corresponds to TRBD1 (5 bases). Germline CDR1 is SEHNR and CDR2 is FQNEAQ (reference sequence). CDR3 length equals 14 residues. The CDR3 bases are TGTGCCAGCAGCTTAGAGACAGCCAGATACGAGCGGTACTTC. Translated, it gives CASSLETARYERYF. Filled out from reference TRBV7-9 and TRBJ2-7, the complete variable domain reads DTGVSQNPRHKITKRGQNVTFRCDPISEHNRLYWYRQTLGQGPEFLTYFQNEAQLEKSRLLSDRFSAERPKGSFSTLEIQRTEQGDSAMYLCASSLETARYERYFGPGTRLTVT.

This chain connects TRBV2 to TRBJ1-3; D possibly corresponds to TRBD1 (6 bases). There are 19 residues in the CDR3. V lost 6 bases to trimming and J lost 0 bases, with 24 bases between them. Germline loops: CDR1 SNHLY, CDR2 FYNNEI. CDR3 coding DNA: TGTGCCAGCAGCCGCCCCTTACGACAGGACCCCTTCTCTGGAAACACCATATATTTT. Encoded protein: CASSRPLRQDPFSGNTIYF.

V is TRBV9 and J is TRBJ1-3, with 7 nucleotides matching TRBD1. The ends lost 0 bases at V and 8 bases at J; junction bases unmatched: 5. Per the germline V gene, CDR1 is SGDLS and CDR2 is YYNGEE. CDR3 length equals 14 residues. The DNA for the CDR3 is TGTGCCAGCAGCGTAGCTGGGCAGGGGGACACCATATATTTT. Its protein is CASSVAGQGDTIYF.

In its sample, this clonotype was seen a few times. This could be a read error, since a much larger clone is one nucleotide away. The chain couples TRBV7-9 to TRBJ1-5, with unresolved D. CDR3 length: 11 amino acids. Germline V CDR1 and CDR2: SEHNR, FQNEAQ (reference sequence). The chain's CDR3 is CAGSLYQPQHF. The CDR3 DNA reads as TGTGCCGGCAGTCTCTATCAGCCCCAGCATTTT. Full variable domain (missing parts from reference TRBV7-9 and TRBJ1-5): DTGVSQNPRHKITKRGQNVTFRCDPISEHNRLYWYRQTLGQGPEFLTYFQNEAQLEKSRLLSDRFSAERPKGSFSTLEIQRTEQGDSAMYLCAGSLYQPQHFGDGTRLSIL.

This clonotype was counted a few times. This chain joins TRBV4-1 and TRBJ1-2, with D unclear. With 0 bases removed from V and 7 bases from J, the gap between germline ends came to 3 bases. The CDR3 spans 11 residues. Germline assignment: CDR1 MGHRA and CDR2 YSYEKL. The CDR3 region is CASSQDSGYTF. CDR3 in DNA: TGCGCCAGCAGCCAAGATAGTGGCTACACCTTC.

The table lists this clonotype with a few counts. The chain is built from TRBV6-5 and TRBJ1-5; D remains ambiguous. Trimming removed 9 bases at V and 0 bases at J, with 15 bases between. The CDR3 sequence is 15 residues long. Per the germline V gene, CDR1 is MNHEY and CDR2 is SVGAGI. CDR3 sequence (DNA): TGTGCCAGTAAACGAGGGCGGTATAGCAATCAGCCCCAGCATTTT. Translating gives CASKRGRYSNQPQHF.

This clonotype was observed at least ten times. The chain is built from TRBV12-3 or TRBV12-4 and TRBJ2-7, with D tentatively TRBD2 (7 bases). Trimming removed 7 bases from V and 7 bases from J, with 14 bases in between. The CDR3 has 12 amino acids. CDR3 sequence reads: CASTWGGREQYF. Here the CDR3 DNA reads TGTGCCAGCACCTGGGGGGGCCGGGAGCAGTACTTC.

This chain's CDR3 is CASSESYSGANVLTF. The CDR3, as DNA: TGCGCCAGCAGTGAGTCGTACTCTGGGGCCAACGTCCTGACTTTC. The chain recombines TRBV10-2 with TRBJ2-6; no firm D call. Trimming shortened V by 0 bases and J by 0 bases, and 3 bases separated the two germline ends. Germline V gives CDR1 WSHSY, CDR2 SAAADI. The CDR3 runs 15 residues.

This clonotype came up many times. V usage is TRBV10-2 and J usage is TRBJ2-7; D may be TRBD2 (6 bases). CDR1 and CDR2 from the germline V gene are WSHSY and SAAADI. The CDR3 has 14 amino acids. The ends were cut back, 4 bases at V and 2 bases at J, with 12 bases in the middle. Here the CDR3 reads CASSVGLVTYEQYF. Here the CDR3 DNA reads TGCGCCAGCAGTGTGGGACTGGTGACCTACGAGCAGTACTTC.

This clonotype showed up just once. V is TRBV7-9 and J is TRBJ2-2, with a weak D call TRBD1 (6 bases). The CDR3 sequence is 15 residues long. Germline V gene lookup returns CDR1 SEHNR and CDR2 FQNEAQ (reference sequence). The V and J ends lost 9 bases and 0 bases respectively, with 14 bases between them. The CDR3 reads CASSPYRANTGELFF. The CDR3 DNA follows: TGTGCCAGTAGTCCCTACAGGGCGAACACCGGGGAGCTGTTTTTT.

The chain recombines TRBV12-3 or TRBV12-4 with TRBJ1-3; D is perhaps TRBD1 (5 bases). V lost 4 bases and J 5 bases, leaving 12 bases between the germline ends. CDR3 length equals 14 residues. The CDR3 DNA is TGTGCCAGCAGTTCCCAGGGTTACAGAAACACCATATATTTT. As protein: CASSSQGYRNTIYF.